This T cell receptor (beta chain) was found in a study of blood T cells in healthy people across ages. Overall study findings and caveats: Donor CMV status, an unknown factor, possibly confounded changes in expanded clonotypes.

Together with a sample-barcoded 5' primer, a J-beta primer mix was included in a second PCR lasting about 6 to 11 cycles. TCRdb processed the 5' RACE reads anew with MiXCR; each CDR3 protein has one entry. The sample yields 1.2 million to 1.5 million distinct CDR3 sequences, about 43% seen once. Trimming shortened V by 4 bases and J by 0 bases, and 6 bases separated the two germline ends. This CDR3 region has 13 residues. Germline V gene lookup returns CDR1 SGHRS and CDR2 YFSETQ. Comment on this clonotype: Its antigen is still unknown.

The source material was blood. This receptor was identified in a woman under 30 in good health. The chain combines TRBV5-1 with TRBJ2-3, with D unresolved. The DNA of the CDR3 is TGCGCCAGCAGCATATGGAGCACAGATACGCAGTATTTT. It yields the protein CASSIWSTDTQYF.